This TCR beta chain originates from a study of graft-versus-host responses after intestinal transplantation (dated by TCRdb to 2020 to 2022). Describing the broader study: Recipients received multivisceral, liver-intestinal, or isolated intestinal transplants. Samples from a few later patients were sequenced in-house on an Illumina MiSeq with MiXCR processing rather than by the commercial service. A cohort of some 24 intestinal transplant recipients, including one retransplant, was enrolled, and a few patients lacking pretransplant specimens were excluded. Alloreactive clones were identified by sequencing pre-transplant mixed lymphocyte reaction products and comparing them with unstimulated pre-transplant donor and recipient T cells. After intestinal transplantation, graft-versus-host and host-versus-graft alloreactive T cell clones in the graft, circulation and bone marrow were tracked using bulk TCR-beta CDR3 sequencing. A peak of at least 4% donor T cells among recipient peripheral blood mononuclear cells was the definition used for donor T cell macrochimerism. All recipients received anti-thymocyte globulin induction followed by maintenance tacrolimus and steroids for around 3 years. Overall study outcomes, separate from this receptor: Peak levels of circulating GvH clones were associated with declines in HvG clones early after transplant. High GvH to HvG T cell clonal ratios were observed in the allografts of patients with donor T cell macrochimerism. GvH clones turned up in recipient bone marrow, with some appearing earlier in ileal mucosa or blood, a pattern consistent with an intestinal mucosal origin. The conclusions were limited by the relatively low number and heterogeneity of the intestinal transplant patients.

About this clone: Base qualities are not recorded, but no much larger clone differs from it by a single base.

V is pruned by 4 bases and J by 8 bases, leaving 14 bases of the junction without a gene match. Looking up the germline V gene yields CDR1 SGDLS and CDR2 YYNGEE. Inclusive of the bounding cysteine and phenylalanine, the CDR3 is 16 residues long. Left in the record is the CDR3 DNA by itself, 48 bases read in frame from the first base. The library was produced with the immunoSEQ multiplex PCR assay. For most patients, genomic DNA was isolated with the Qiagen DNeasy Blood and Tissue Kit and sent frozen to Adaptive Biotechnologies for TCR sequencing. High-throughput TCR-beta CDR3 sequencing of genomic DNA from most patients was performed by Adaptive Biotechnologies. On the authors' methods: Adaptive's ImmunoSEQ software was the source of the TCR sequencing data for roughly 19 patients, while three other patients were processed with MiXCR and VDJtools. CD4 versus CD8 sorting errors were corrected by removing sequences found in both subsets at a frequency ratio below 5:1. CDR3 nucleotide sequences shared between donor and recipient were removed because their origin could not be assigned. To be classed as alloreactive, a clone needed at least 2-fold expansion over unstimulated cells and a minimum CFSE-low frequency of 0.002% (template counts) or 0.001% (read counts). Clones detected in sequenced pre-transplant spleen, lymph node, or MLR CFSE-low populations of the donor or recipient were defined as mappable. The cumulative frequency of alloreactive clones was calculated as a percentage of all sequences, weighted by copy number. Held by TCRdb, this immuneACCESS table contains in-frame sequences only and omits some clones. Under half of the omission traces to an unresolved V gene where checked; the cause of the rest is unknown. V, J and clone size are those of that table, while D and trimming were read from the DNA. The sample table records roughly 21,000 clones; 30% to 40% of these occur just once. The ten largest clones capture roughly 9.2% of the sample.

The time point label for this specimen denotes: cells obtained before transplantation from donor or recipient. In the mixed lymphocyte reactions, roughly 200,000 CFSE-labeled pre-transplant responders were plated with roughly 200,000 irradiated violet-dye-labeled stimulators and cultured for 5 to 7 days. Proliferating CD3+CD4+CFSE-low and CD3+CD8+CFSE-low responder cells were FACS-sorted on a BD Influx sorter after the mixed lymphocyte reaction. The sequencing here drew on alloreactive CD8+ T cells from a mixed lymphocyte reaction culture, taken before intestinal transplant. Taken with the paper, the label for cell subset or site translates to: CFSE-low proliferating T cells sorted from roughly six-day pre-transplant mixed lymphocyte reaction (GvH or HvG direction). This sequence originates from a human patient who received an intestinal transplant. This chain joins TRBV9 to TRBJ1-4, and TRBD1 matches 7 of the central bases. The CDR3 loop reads CASSPRTGWAQEKLFF. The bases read TGTGCCAGCAGCCCCCGGACAGGATGGGCCCAGGAAAAACTGTTTTTT.